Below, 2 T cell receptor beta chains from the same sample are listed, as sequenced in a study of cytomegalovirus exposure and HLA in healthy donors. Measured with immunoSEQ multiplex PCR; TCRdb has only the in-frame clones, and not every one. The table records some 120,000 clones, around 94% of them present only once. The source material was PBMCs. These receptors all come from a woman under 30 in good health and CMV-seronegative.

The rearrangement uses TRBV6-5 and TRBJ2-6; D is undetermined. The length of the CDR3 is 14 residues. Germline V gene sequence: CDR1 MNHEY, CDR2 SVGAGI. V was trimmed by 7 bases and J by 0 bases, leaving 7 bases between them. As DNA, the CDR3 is TGTGCCAGCAAACAGACCTCTGGGGCCAACGTCCTGACTTTC. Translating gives CASKQTSGANVLTF.

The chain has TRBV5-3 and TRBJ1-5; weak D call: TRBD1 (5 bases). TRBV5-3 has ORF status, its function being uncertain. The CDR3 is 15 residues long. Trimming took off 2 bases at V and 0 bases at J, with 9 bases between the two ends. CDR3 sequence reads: CARSFPGYSNQPQHF. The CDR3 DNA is TGTGCCAGAAGCTTCCCAGGGTATAGCAATCAGCCCCAGCATTTT.